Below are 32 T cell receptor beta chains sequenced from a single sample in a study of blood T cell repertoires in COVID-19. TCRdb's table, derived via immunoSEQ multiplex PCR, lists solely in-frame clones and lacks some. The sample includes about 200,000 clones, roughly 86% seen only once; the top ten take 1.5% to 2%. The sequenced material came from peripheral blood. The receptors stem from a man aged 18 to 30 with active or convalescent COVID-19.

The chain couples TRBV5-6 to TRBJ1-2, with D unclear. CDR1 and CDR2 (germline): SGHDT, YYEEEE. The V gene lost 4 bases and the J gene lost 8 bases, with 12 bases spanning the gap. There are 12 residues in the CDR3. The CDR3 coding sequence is TGTGCCAGCAGCGTCAGCGGAGGCGGCTACACCTTC. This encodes CASSVSGGGYTF. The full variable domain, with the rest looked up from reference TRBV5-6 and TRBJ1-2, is DAGVTQSPTHLIKTRGQQVTLRCSPKSGHDTVSWYQQALGQGPQFIFQYYEEEERQRGNFPDRFSGHQFPNYSSELNVNALLLGDSALYLCASSVSGGGYTFGSGTRLTVV.

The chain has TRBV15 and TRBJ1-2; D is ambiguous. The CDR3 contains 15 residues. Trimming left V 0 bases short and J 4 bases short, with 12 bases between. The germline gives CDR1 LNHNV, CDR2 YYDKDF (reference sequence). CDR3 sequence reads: CATSRDRGSPYGYTF. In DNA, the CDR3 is TGTGCCACCAGCAGAGATCGAGGGAGCCCCTATGGCTACACCTTC.

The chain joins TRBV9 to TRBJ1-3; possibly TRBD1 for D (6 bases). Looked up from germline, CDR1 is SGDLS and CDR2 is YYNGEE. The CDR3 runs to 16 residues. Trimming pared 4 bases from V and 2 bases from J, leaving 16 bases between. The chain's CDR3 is CASSLRDKPAGNTIYF. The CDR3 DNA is TGTGCCAGCAGCCTCAGGGACAAACCTGCTGGAAACACCATATATTTT.

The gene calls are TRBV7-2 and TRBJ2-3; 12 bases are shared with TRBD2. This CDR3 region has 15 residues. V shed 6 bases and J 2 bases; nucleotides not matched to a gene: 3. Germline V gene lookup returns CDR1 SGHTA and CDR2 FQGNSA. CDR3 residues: CASRRTSGITDTQYF. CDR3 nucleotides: TGTGCCAGCAGGAGGACTAGCGGGATCACAGATACGCAGTATTTT.

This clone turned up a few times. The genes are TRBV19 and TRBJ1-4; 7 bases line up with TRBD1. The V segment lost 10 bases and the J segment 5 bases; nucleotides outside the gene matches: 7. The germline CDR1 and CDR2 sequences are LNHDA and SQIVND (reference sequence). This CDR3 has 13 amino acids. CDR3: CATWDRGNEKLFF. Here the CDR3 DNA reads TGTGCCACCTGGGACAGAGGGAATGAAAAACTGTTTTTT.

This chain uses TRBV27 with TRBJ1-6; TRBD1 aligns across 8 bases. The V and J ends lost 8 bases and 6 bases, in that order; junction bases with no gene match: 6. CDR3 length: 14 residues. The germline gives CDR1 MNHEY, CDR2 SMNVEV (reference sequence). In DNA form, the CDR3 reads TGTGCCAGCTCTTACAGGGGGTTTAATTCACCCCTCCACTTT. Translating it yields CASSYRGFNSPLHF.

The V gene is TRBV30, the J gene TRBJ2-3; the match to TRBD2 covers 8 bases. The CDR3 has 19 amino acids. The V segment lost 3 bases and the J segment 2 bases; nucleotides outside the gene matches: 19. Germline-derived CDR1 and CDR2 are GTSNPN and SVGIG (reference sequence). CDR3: CAWSPLLVVRGDFTDTQYF. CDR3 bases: TGTGCCTGGAGCCCTCTTTTAGTTGTGCGGGGGGACTTCACAGATACGCAGTATTTT.

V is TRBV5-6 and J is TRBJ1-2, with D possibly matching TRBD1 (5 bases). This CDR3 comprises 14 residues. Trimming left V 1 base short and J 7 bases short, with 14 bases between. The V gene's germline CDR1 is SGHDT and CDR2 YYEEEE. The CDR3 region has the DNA TGTGCCAGCAGCTTGTCTCGGACACAGCGTGGCTACACCTTC. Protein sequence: CASSLSRTQRGYTF.

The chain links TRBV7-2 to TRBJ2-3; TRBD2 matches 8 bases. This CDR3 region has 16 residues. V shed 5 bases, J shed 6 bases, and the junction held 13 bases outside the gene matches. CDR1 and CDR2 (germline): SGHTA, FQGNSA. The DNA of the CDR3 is TGTGCCAGCAGCCACGGGGAAAGCGGGGGCCCCGATACGCAGTATTTT. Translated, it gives CASSHGESGGPDTQYF.

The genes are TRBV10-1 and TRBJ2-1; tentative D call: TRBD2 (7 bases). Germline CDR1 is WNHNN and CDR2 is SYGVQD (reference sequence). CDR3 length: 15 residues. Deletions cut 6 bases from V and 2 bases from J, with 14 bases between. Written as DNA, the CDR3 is TGCGCCAGCAGCTCTACAGGGAGGGCCTACAATGAGCAGTTCTTC. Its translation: CASSSTGRAYNEQFF.

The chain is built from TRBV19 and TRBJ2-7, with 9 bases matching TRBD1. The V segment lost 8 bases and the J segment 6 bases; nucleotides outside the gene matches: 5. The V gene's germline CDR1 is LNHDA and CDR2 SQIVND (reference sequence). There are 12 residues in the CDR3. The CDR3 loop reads CASWDRVGEQYF. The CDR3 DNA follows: TGTGCCAGTTGGGACAGGGTGGGCGAGCAGTACTTC. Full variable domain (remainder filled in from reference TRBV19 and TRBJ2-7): DGGITQSPKYLFRKEGQNVTLSCEQNLNHDAMYWYRQDPGQGLRLIYYSQIVNDFQKGDIAEGYSVSREKKESFPLTVTSAQKNPTAFYLCASWDRVGEQYFGPGTRLTVT.

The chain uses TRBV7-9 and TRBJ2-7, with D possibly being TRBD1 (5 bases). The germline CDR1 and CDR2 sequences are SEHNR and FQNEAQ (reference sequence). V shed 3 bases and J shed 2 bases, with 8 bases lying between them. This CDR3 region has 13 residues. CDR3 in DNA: TGTGCCAGCAGCTTCGGCAGGGCCTACGAGCAGTACTTC. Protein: CASSFGRAYEQYF.

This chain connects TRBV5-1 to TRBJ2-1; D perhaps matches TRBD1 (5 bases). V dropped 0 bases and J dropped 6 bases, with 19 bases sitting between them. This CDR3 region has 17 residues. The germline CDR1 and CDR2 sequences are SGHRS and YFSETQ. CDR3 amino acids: CASSLVIPGSGTNEQFF. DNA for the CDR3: TGCGCCAGCAGCTTGGTTATACCAGGGTCCGGTACCAATGAGCAGTTCTTC. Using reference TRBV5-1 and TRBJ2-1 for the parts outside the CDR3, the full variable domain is KAGVTQTPRYLIKTRGQQVTLSCSPISGHRSVSWYQQTPGQGLQFLFEYFSETQRNKGNFPGRFSGRQFSNSRSEMNVSTLELGDSALYLCASSLVIPGSGTNEQFFGPGTRLTVL.

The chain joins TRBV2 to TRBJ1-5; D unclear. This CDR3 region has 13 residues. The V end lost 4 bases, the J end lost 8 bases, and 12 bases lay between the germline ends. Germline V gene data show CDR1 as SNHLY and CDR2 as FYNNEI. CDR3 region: CASSGESVEPQHF. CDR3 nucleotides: TGTGCCAGCAGTGGGGAGTCCGTGGAGCCCCAGCATTTT.

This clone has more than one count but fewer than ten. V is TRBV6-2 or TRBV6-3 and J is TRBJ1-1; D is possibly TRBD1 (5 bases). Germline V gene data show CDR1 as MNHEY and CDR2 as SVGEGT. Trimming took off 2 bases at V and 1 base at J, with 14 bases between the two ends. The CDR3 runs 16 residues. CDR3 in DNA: TGTGCCAGCAGTTACGACTTTGGGGCTGAGAACACTGAAGCTTTCTTT. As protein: CASSYDFGAENTEAFF.

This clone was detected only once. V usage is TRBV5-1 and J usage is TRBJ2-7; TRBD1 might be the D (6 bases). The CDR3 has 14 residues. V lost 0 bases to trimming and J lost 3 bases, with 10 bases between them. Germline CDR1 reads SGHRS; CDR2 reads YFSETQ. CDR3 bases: TGCGCCAGCAGCTTGGAAGGGACAATCTACGAGCAGTACTTC. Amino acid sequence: CASSLEGTIYEQYF. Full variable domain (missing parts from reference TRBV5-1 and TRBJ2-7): KAGVTQTPRYLIKTRGQQVTLSCSPISGHRSVSWYQQTPGQGLQFLFEYFSETQRNKGNFPGRFSGRQFSNSRSEMNVSTLELGDSALYLCASSLEGTIYEQYFGPGTRLTVT.

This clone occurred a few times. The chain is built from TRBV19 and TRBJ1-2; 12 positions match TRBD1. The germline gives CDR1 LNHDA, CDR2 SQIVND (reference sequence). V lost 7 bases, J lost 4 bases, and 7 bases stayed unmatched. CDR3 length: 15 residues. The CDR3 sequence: CASTLGQGAAYGYTF. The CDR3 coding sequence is TGTGCCAGTACCCTGGGACAGGGGGCTGCCTATGGCTACACCTTC.

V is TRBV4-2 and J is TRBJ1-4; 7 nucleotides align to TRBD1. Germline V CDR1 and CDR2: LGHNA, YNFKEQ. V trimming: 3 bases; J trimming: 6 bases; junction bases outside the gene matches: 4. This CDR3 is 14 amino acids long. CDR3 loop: CASSHRGSDEKLFF. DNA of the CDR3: TGTGCCAGCAGCCACAGGGGGTCGGATGAAAAACTGTTTTTT.

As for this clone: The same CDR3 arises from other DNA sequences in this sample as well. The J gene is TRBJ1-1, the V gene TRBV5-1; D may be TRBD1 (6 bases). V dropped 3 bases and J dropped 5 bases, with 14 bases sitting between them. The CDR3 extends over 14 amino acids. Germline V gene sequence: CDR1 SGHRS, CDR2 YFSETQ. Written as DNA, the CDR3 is TGCGCCAGCAGCTCTCAAACAGGGTCTACTGAAGCTTTCTTT. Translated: CASSSQTGSTEAFF.

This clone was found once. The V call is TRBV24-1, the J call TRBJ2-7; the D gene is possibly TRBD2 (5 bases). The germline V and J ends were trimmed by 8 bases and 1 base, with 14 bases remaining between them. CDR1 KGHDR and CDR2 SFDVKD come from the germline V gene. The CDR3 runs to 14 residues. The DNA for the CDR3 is TGTGCCACCATGCTTAGCGATTTATCCTACGAGCAGTACTTC. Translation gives CATMLSDLSYEQYF.

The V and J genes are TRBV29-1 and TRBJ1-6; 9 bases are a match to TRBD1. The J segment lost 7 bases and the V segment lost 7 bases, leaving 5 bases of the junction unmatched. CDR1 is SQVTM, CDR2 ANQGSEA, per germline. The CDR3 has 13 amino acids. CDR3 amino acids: CSAATGGNSPLHF. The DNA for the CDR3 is TGCAGCGCCGCCACAGGGGGCAATTCACCCCTCCACTTT.

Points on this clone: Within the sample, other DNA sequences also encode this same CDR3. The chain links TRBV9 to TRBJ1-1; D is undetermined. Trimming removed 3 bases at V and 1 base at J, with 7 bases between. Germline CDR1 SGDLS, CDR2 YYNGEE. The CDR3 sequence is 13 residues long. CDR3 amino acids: CASSETGNTEAFF. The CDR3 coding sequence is TGTGCCAGCAGCGAGACGGGGAACACTGAAGCTTTCTTT.

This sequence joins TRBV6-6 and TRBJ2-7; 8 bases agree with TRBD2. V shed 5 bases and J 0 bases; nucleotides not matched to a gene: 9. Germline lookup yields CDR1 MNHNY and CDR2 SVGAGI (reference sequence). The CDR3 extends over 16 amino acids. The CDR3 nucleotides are TGTGCCAGCAGTAAACTTAGCGGGGCGCCCTCCTACGAGCAGTACTTC. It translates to CASSKLSGAPSYEQYF.

Here the CDR3 reads CASSIDGRGTDTQYF. The DNA for the CDR3 is TGTGCCAGTAGTATAGACGGGAGGGGCACAGATACGCAGTATTTT. V gene TRBV19 combines with J gene TRBJ2-3, with 8 bases lining up with TRBD2. This CDR3 comprises 15 residues. V lost 0 bases and J lost 1; bases outside the gene matches: 0. Germline V gives CDR1 LNHDA, CDR2 SQIVND (reference sequence).

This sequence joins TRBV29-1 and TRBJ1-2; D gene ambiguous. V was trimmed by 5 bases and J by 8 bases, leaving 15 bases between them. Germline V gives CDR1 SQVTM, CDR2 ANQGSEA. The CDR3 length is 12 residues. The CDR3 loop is CSVKGGIGGYTF. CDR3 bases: TGCAGCGTTAAGGGAGGGATCGGGGGCTACACCTTC.

The CDR3 bases are TGTGCCAGCGGGACAGGGGATTCTTTCTATGGCTACACCTTC. Protein sequence: CASGTGDSFYGYTF. The chain couples TRBV9 to TRBJ1-2; 10 nucleotides line up with TRBD1. The germline gives CDR1 SGDLS, CDR2 YYNGEE. This CDR3 is built from 14 residues. V lost 7 bases to trimming and J lost 4 bases; unmatched junction nucleotides: 7. Full variable domain (outside the CDR3, taken from reference TRBV9 and TRBJ1-2): DSGVTQTPKHLITATGQRVTLRCSPRSGDLSVYWYQQSLDQGLQFLIQYYNGEERAKGNILERFSAQQFPDLHSELNLSSLELGDSALYFCASGTGDSFYGYTFGSGTRLTVV.

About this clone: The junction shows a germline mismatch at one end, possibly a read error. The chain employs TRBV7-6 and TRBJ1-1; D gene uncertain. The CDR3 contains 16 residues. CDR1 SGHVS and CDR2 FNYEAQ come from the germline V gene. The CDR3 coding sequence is TGTGCCAGCAGCTTGTTCCCGAGAGGGTTGAACCCTGAAGCTTTCTTT. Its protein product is CASSLFPRGLNPEAFF.

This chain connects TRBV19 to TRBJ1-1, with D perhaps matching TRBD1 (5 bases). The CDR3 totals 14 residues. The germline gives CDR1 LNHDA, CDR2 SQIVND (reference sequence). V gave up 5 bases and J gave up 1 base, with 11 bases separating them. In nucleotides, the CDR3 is TGTGCCAGTAGTCAAGGGGCGAGGAACACTGAAGCTTTCTTT. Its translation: CASSQGARNTEAFF.

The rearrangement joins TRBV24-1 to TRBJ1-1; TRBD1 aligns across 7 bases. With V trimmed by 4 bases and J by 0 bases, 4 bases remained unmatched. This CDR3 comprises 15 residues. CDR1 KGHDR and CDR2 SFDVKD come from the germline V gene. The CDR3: CATSESGGLNTEAFF. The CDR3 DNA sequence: TGTGCCACCAGTGAATCAGGGGGACTGAACACTGAAGCTTTCTTT.

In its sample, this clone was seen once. Here the CDR3 reads CASSLAATLAGDSYEQYF. The DNA of the CDR3 is TGTGCCAGCAGCTTGGCCGCTACTCTAGCGGGGGACTCCTACGAGCAGTACTTC. This chain connects TRBV5-6 to TRBJ2-7; 10 nucleotides agree with TRBD2. V shed 0 bases, J shed 0 bases, and the junction held 9 bases outside the gene matches. Germline CDR1 is SGHDT and CDR2 is YYEEEE. CDR3 length equals 18 residues.

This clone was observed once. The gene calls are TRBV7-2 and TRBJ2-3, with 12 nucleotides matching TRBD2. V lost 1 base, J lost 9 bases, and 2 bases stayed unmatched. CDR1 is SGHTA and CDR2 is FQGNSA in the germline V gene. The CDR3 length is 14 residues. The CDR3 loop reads CASSLGLAGATQYF. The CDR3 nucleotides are TGTGCCAGCAGCTTAGGACTAGCGGGAGCGACGCAGTATTTT.

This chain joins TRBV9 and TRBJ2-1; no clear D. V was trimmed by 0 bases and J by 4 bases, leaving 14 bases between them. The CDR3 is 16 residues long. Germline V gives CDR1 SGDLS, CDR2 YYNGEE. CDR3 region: CASSVDWRSRYNEQFF. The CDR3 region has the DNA TGTGCCAGCAGCGTAGACTGGCGGAGCAGATACAATGAGCAGTTCTTC.